The 6 T cell receptor beta chains below all came from one sample that was sequenced in a study of blood T cells in healthy people across ages (dated by TCRdb to the mid-2010s). To prepare the library, 5' RACE was applied. Sequencing was carried out with an Illumina HiSeq 2500. A second roughly 6 to 12 cycle PCR used a sample-barcoded 5' primer and a J-beta primer mix. TCRdb trimmed the raw reads at Q25, called clones with MiXCR and kept productive beta chains. One record per CDR3 amino acid sequence lists the most common genes and DNA. Across this sample there are about a million distinct CDR3 sequences, with under 50% seen only once. The top ten clones comprise under 15% of the sample. The specimen was blood. These receptors were obtained from a man aged 25 to 40 in good health.

Only a few counts were recorded for this clonotype. The chain carries TRBV30 and TRBJ2-1; TRBD2 matches at 11 bases. This CDR3 comprises 14 residues. The V and J ends lost 5 bases and 8 bases, in that order; junction bases with no gene match: 8. From germline, CDR1 is GTSNPN and CDR2 SVGIG (reference sequence). The CDR3, as DNA: TGTGCCTGGGACGGGCTAGCGGGGGGATATGAGCAGTTCTTC. It specifies CAWDGLAGGYEQFF.

The V call is TRBV5-1, the J call TRBJ2-1; 8 nucleotides agree with TRBD1. This CDR3 spans 17 amino acids. Germline assignment: CDR1 SGHRS and CDR2 YFSETQ. J lost 7 bases, V lost 4 bases, and 16 bases had no gene match. CDR3 DNA: TGCGCCAGCAGCGGATCAACCGGGACAGGAGAACGAAATGAGCAGTTCTTC. It translates to CASSGSTGTGERNEQFF.

The V and J genes are TRBV30 and TRBJ2-7; possibly TRBD1 for D (6 bases). The V gene lost 1 base and the J gene lost 2 bases, with 18 bases spanning the gap. The CDR3 contains 16 residues. Germline loops: CDR1 GTSNPN, CDR2 SVGIG (reference sequence). The CDR3 region has the DNA TGTGCCTGGAGTGCGGGTCCAATGGGGGCCCCCTACGAGCAGTACTTC. Translating it yields CAWSAGPMGAPYEQYF.

J is TRBJ2-7 and V is TRBV4-3, with D unresolved. The J call may be wrong; the DNA end is better matched by TRBJ2-5. The CDR3 spans 13 residues. In germline, CDR1 is LGHNA, CDR2 YSLEER. In DNA form, the CDR3 reads TGCGCCAGCAGCCACCGAGCCGGAGAGACCCAGTACTTC. As protein: CASSHRAGETQYF.

The chain carries TRBV21-1 and TRBJ2-5; the DNA was not used to check the table's D call, TRBD1. TRBV21-1 is recorded as a pseudogene. This CDR3 comprises 18 residues. In DNA, the CDR3 is TGTGCCAGCAGCACGTCCAAACAGGGGGCGATTCTACTACGAGAGCAGTACTTC. Protein product: CASSTSKQGAILLREQYF.

This clonotype showed up just a few times. V gene TRBV27 combines with J gene TRBJ2-5; D gene ambiguous. Germline V gene lookup returns CDR1 MNHEY and CDR2 SMNVEV (reference sequence). V gave up 3 bases and J gave up 5 bases, with 10 bases separating them. This CDR3 region has 13 residues. Here the CDR3 reads CASSFSIDETQYF. The CDR3 DNA sequence: TGTGCCAGCAGTTTCAGTATTGATGAGACCCAGTACTTC.